This is a list of T cell receptor beta chains from one sample in a study of regulatory T cells in long-lasting Graves disease. MiXCR, applied by TCRdb to the multiplex PCR reads, yields one record per CDR3 protein. The sample consists of about 200,000 distinct CDR3 sequences, approximately 20% of them appearing once. The sample consisted of peripheral blood mononuclear cells (PBMCs), taken at new diagnosis, from a patient treated with antithyroid drugs. The source of these receptors is a female donor with Graves disease. Each CDR3 is given with its conserved first and last residue. D genes are given only for firm matches. Clone size appears in some rows only: once, few, many, or a class for an expanded clone.

clone size: NA; V gene: TRBV28; J gene: TRBJ2-3; D gene: NA; CDR3 protein: CASSLFLRSSHTQYF; CDR3 DNA: TGTGCCAGCAGTTTATTCCTCCGCTCGAGCCATACGCAGTATTTT
clone size: few; V gene: TRBV6-1; J gene: TRBJ1-5; D gene: NA; CDR3 protein: CASSDTNSNQPQHF; CDR3 DNA: TGTGCCAGCAGCGACACCAATAGCAATCAGCCCCAGCATTTT
clone size: NA; V gene: TRBV7-9; J gene: TRBJ1-2; D gene: TRBD1; CDR3 protein: CASSLDQGAQAHGYTF; CDR3 DNA: TGTGCCAGCAGCTTAGACCAGGGGGCGCAGGCACATGGCTACACCTTC
clone size: NA; V gene: TRBV5-8; J gene: TRBJ1-5; D gene: NA; CDR3 protein: CASSLLGLSNQPQHF; CDR3 DNA: TGTGCCAGCAGCTTGTTGGGTCTTAGCAATCAGCCCCAGCATTTT
clone size: NA; V gene: TRBV2; J gene: TRBJ2-1; D gene: TRBD2; CDR3 protein: CASSERLAGGNEQFF; CDR3 DNA: TGTGCCAGCAGTGAAAGACTAGCGGGAGGTAATGAGCAGTTCTTC
clone size: many; V gene: TRBV18; J gene: TRBJ1-4; D gene: NA; CDR3 protein: CASSRTEGGKLFF; CDR3 DNA: TGTGCCAGCTCACGCACGGAGGGGGGAAAACTGTTTTTT
clone size: many; V gene: TRBV19; J gene: TRBJ1-1; D gene: NA; CDR3 protein: CASSIPRGAEAFF; CDR3 DNA: TGTGCCAGTAGTATCCCGAGGGGAGCTGAAGCTTTCTTT
clone size: NA; V gene: TRBV10-3; J gene: TRBJ2-7; D gene: TRBD1; CDR3 protein: CAITAGGRRSGTGDGNEQYF; CDR3 DNA: TGTGCCATCACGGCCGGGGGGAGGAGGTCCGGGACAGGGGATGGCAATGAGCAGTACTTC
clone size: many; V gene: TRBV2; J gene: TRBJ2-7; D gene: TRBD1; CDR3 protein: CASKTGTGLGEQYF; CDR3 DNA: TGTGCCAGCAAAACCGGGACAGGTCTGGGGGAGCAGTACTTC
clone size: many; V gene: TRBV12-3/TRBV12-4; J gene: TRBJ1-2; D gene: NA; CDR3 protein: CASSRTSLSGYTF; CDR3 DNA: TGTGCCAGCAGCCGGACTTCTTTGTCTGGCTACACCTTC
clone size: many; V gene: TRBV28; J gene: TRBJ2-7; D gene: NA; CDR3 protein: CASSYGGRGREQYF; CDR3 DNA: TGTGCCAGCAGTTATGGGGGGAGGGGGCGTGAGCAGTACTTC
clone size: NA; V gene: TRBV12-3/TRBV12-4; J gene: TRBJ1-1; D gene: NA; CDR3 protein: CASSSPGRLEAFF; CDR3 DNA: TGTGCCAGCAGTTCCCCTGGACGGCTTGAAGCTTTCTTT
clone size: many; V gene: TRBV2; J gene: TRBJ2-7; D gene: NA; CDR3 protein: CASTSAGYEQYF; CDR3 DNA: TGTGCCAGCACTAGTGCCGGATACGAGCAGTACTTC
clone size: many; V gene: TRBV20-1; J gene: TRBJ2-1; D gene: NA; CDR3 protein: CSARDGRTGPKQFF; CDR3 DNA: TGCAGTGCTAGAGACGGAAGGACTGGCCCAAAGCAGTTCTTC
clone size: many; V gene: TRBV28; J gene: TRBJ2-7; D gene: NA; CDR3 protein: CASSLTEYEQYF; CDR3 DNA: TGTGCCAGCAGTTTAACCGAGTACGAGCAGTACTTC
clone size: many; V gene: TRBV24-1; J gene: TRBJ2-1; D gene: TRBD2; CDR3 protein: CATSDRSGTVSHEQFF; CDR3 DNA: TGTGCCACCAGTGACCGTAGCGGGACCGTTTCCCATGAGCAGTTCTTC
clone size: NA; V gene: TRBV29-1; J gene: TRBJ1-2; D gene: TRBD1; CDR3 protein: CSVTLGTGAGYTF; CDR3 DNA: TGCAGCGTCACCCTGGGGACAGGGGCTGGCTACACCTTC
clone size: many; V gene: TRBV12-5; J gene: TRBJ1-1; D gene: TRBD1; CDR3 protein: CASALTGGVDTEAFF; CDR3 DNA: TGTGCTAGTGCCCTTACAGGGGGCGTTGACACTGAAGCTTTCTTT
clone size: few; V gene: TRBV10-3; J gene: TRBJ2-2; D gene: NA; CDR3 protein: CAISDPSPGELFF; CDR3 DNA: TGTGCCATCAGTGACCCCAGCCCCGGGGAGCTGTTTTTT
clone size: many; V gene: TRBV7-8; J gene: TRBJ2-5; D gene: TRBD2; CDR3 protein: CASSATSGRAEETQYF; CDR3 DNA: TGTGCCAGCAGCGCTACTAGCGGGAGGGCCGAGGAGACCCAGTACTTC
clone size: many; V gene: TRBV5-1; J gene: TRBJ1-5; D gene: NA; CDR3 protein: CASSLDGGNQPQHF; CDR3 DNA: TGCGCCAGCAGCTTGGATGGCGGCAATCAGCCCCAGCATTTT
clone size: NA; V gene: TRBV20-1; J gene: TRBJ2-3; D gene: NA; CDR3 protein: CSARDRGKDTQYF; CDR3 DNA: TGCAGTGCTAGAGACAGGGGAAAAGATACGCAGTATTTT
clone size: many; V gene: TRBV29-1; J gene: TRBJ2-7; D gene: NA; CDR3 protein: CSVEDGEDEQYF; CDR3 DNA: TGCAGCGTTGAAGATGGAGAGGACGAGCAGTACTTC
clone size: few; V gene: TRBV6-1; J gene: TRBJ2-2; D gene: NA; CDR3 protein: CASTLPGLSNTGELFF; CDR3 DNA: TGTGCCAGCACTCTGCCCGGGCTCTCGAACACCGGGGAGCTGTTTTTT
clone size: few; V gene: TRBV6-1; J gene: TRBJ2-7; D gene: TRBD1; CDR3 protein: CASSKLDRIGEQYF; CDR3 DNA: TGTGCCAGCAGTAAACTGGACAGGATAGGAGAGCAGTACTTC
clone size: many; V gene: TRBV12-3/TRBV12-4; J gene: TRBJ2-3; D gene: TRBD2; CDR3 protein: CASSPQRERADTQYF; CDR3 DNA: TGTGCCAGCAGCCCCCAGCGGGAGAGGGCAGATACGCAGTATTTT
clone size: NA; V gene: TRBV12-3/TRBV12-4; J gene: TRBJ1-6; D gene: TRBD1; CDR3 protein: CASSPTGGGSYNSPLHF; CDR3 DNA: TGTGCCAGCAGCCCCACAGGGGGAGGATCCTATAATTCACCCCTCCACTTT
clone size: few; V gene: TRBV19; J gene: TRBJ2-4; D gene: NA; CDR3 protein: CASEGGVSKNIQYF; CDR3 DNA: TGTGCCAGCGAAGGAGGGGTTAGCAAAAACATTCAGTACTTC
clone size: many; V gene: TRBV6-2/TRBV6-3; J gene: TRBJ2-7; D gene: TRBD1; CDR3 protein: CASRDRGREYEQYF; CDR3 DNA: TGTGCCAGCAGAGACAGGGGGCGGGAGTACGAGCAGTACTTC
clone size: many; V gene: TRBV6-2/TRBV6-3; J gene: TRBJ2-2; D gene: TRBD2; CDR3 protein: CASTGASGRPPNTGELFF; CDR3 DNA: TGTGCCAGCACCGGGGCTAGCGGGAGGCCTCCGAACACCGGGGAGCTGTTTTTT
clone size: many; V gene: TRBV6-5; J gene: TRBJ1-1; D gene: NA; CDR3 protein: CASSYYPPGPATEAFF; CDR3 DNA: TGTGCCAGCAGTTACTACCCCCCGGGACCTGCAACTGAAGCTTTCTTT
clone size: many; V gene: TRBV12-5; J gene: TRBJ1-6; D gene: TRBD1; CDR3 protein: CASGLGGDSSPLHF; CDR3 DNA: TGTGCTAGTGGTTTGGGGGGGGACAGTTCACCCCTCCACTTT
clone size: NA; V gene: TRBV6-5; J gene: TRBJ2-6; D gene: NA; CDR3 protein: CASSYYRTGANVLTF; CDR3 DNA: TGTGCCAGCAGTTACTATCGAACTGGGGCCAACGTCCTGACTTTC
clone size: many; V gene: TRBV27; J gene: TRBJ1-2; D gene: NA; CDR3 protein: CASSLYAGNYGYTF; CDR3 DNA: TGTGCCAGCAGTTTGTATGCAGGCAACTATGGCTACACCTTC
clone size: many; V gene: TRBV20-1; J gene: TRBJ1-1; D gene: TRBD1; CDR3 protein: CSASRDRWATEAFF; CDR3 DNA: TGCAGTGCTAGCCGGGACAGGTGGGCCACTGAAGCTTTCTTT
clone size: many; V gene: TRBV18; J gene: TRBJ2-1; D gene: TRBD1; CDR3 protein: CASGQGGIDEQFF; CDR3 DNA: TGTGCCAGCGGACAGGGGGGAATCGATGAGCAGTTCTTC
clone size: many; V gene: TRBV9; J gene: TRBJ2-5; D gene: TRBD2; CDR3 protein: CASSVAAGEETQYF; CDR3 DNA: TGTGCCAGCAGCGTAGCGGCGGGAGAAGAGACCCAGTACTTC
clone size: NA; V gene: TRBV2; J gene: TRBJ2-7; D gene: TRBD2; CDR3 protein: CASKGLAGAYEQYF; CDR3 DNA: TGTGCCAGCAAAGGACTAGCGGGGGCCTACGAGCAGTACTTC
clone size: NA; V gene: TRBV6-2/TRBV6-3; J gene: TRBJ2-7; D gene: NA; CDR3 protein: CASSEAQLRQYF; CDR3 DNA: TGTGCCAGCAGTGAAGCACAACTCCGGCAGTACTTC